This T cell receptor beta chain was retrieved from a study of blood T cell repertoires in COVID-19. For the study at large: Whether acute or convalescent, the COVID-19 samples came from the United States, Italy and Spain. PBMCs, B-cell-depleted T cells, or T cells were the source of the cDNA or gDNA that made up the material.

As originally analysed: For nucleated cells, counts were estimated from reference gene primer amplification. Measured with immunoSEQ multiplex PCR; TCRdb has only the in-frame clones, and not every one. The V and J calls and clone size are taken from that table; D and trimming were inferred from the DNA. The table has 60,000 to 75,000 clones, approximately 90% seen once. This CDR3 has 16 residues. V was pared by 6 bases and J by 0 bases, with 18 bases between. Germline CDR1 SNHLY, CDR2 FYNNEI. This chain joins TRBV2 and TRBJ2-7; D might be TRBD1 (6 bases). The origin of this receptor is a man between 65 and 85 years old with active COVID-19. The sequenced sample consisted of peripheral blood. The CDR3 region is CASRDIWTESSYEQYF. The CDR3 DNA reads TGTGCCAGCAGGGACATCTGGACAGAGAGCTCCTACGAGCAGTACTTC. Together with reference TRBV2 and TRBJ2-7, the CDR3 gives the full variable domain: EPEVTQTPSHQVTQMGQEVILRCVPISNHLYFYWYRQILGQKVEFLVSFYNNEISEKSEIFDDQFSVERPDGSNFTLKIRSTKLEDSAMYFCASRDIWTESSYEQYFGPGTRLTVT.